A single sample gave rise to the 13 T cell receptor beta chains below, sequenced in a study of early T cells in non-severe SARS-CoV-2 infection. TCRdb reprocessed the 5' RACE reads via MiXCR and lists one record per CDR3 protein. The sample yields about 49,000 distinct CDR3 sequences, approximately 4.1% seen once. The sequencing input was whole blood. Source of these receptors: an adult who was a healthcare worker with PCR-confirmed SARS-CoV-2 infection or an uninfected control (not recorded which).

This clonotype has ten or more counts. J is TRBJ1-6 and V is TRBV21-1; the DNA was not used to check the table's D call, TRBD1. TRBV21-1 constitutes a pseudogene. CDR3 length: 12 amino acids. The CDR3 region is CATPGVGSPLHF. The CDR3 nucleotides read TGTGCCACGCCAGGGGTCGGGTCACCCCTCCACTTT.

At least ten counts were recorded for this clonotype. The chain uses TRBV7-9 and TRBJ2-5; TRBD1 matches at 7 bases. Germline lookup yields CDR1 SEHNR and CDR2 FQNEAQ (reference sequence). The CDR3 is 14 amino acids. V lost 4 bases and J lost 7; bases outside the gene matches: 9. CDR3 in DNA: TGTGCCAGCAGCTGCAGGACAGGCGGAGGGACCCAGTACTTC. It specifies CASSCRTGGGTQYF.

In its sample, this clonotype was seen many times. The chain recombines TRBV12-3 or TRBV12-4 with TRBJ1-6; possibly TRBD1 for D (6 bases). The CDR3 has 15 amino acids. Trimming removed 5 bases from V and 7 bases from J, with 15 bases in between. CDR3 sequence reads: CASSLQTGGNSPLHF. The CDR3 coding sequence is TGTGCCAGCAGTCTCCAGACAGGTGGGAATTCACCCCTCCACTTT.

This clonotype was detected many times. CDR3 DNA sequence: TGTGCCAGCAGCTCTACAGGGTGGGGAACTGAAGCTTTCTTT. This codes for CASSSTGWGTEAFF. This chain uses TRBV7-2 with TRBJ1-1; D is possibly TRBD1 (6 bases). The germline V gene has CDR1 SGHTA and CDR2 FQGNSA. CDR3 length: 14 amino acids. V was clipped by 4 bases and J by 5 bases, with 14 bases between them. Using reference TRBV7-2 and TRBJ1-1 for the parts outside the CDR3, the full variable domain is GAGVSQSPSNKVTEKGKDVELRCDPISGHTALYWYRQSLGQGLEFLIYFQGNSAPDKSGLPSDRFSAERTGGSVSTLTIQRTQQEDSAVYLCASSSTGWGTEAFFGQGTRLTVV.

The CDR3 is CASSYTTGTGNTIYF. CDR3 DNA: TGTGCCAGCAGTTATACTACAGGGACTGGAAACACCATATATTTT. The chain links TRBV27 to TRBJ1-3, with a tentative D call TRBD1 (6 bases). CDR3 length equals 15 residues. Per germline, CDR1 MNHEY and CDR2 SMNVEV (reference sequence). V lost 4 bases to trimming and J lost 2 bases, with 12 bases between them.

This clonotype was counted many times. The chain employs TRBV27 and TRBJ2-7; TRBD2 aligns across 11 bases. This CDR3 has 17 residues. Looked up from germline, CDR1 is MNHEY and CDR2 is SMNVEV (reference sequence). V shed 5 bases and J 9 bases; nucleotides not matched to a gene: 18. CDR3 sequence (DNA): TGTGCCAGCAGTCGTAAAGCTAGCGGGGGGTCCACCTCGGGGCAGTACTTC. Its translation is CASSRKASGGSTSGQYF.

This clonotype was seen at least ten times. The chain combines TRBV6-2 or TRBV6-3 with TRBJ2-1; D is undetermined. CDR1 and CDR2 (germline): MNHEY, SVGEGT. V lost 3 bases to trimming and J lost 11 bases, with 14 bases between them. The CDR3 is 13 residues long. The CDR3 region has the DNA TGTGCCAGCAGTTATTCGCCCAGTAGGAAGCAGTTCTTC. This translates into CASSYSPSRKQFF.

This clonotype was seen ten or more times. The chain has TRBV6-5 and TRBJ2-7, with 9 bases lining up with TRBD1. Germline-derived CDR1 and CDR2 are MNHEY and SVGAGI. Trimming removed 0 bases from V and 4 bases from J; junction bases left unmatched: 7. The length of the CDR3 is 16 residues. CDR3 region: CASSYSIRQGGYEQYF. The CDR3 nucleotides are TGTGCCAGCAGTTACTCGATCCGACAGGGGGGGTACGAGCAGTACTTC.

This clonotype was counted ten times or more. DNA for the CDR3: TGTGCCAGCAGCTTCACAGGGGGACTAGATACGCAGTATTTT. Translation gives CASSFTGGLDTQYF. The chain is built from TRBV11-3 and TRBJ2-3, with 8 bases aligning to TRBD1. Germline V gives CDR1 SGHNT, CDR2 YENEEA. The J segment lost 5 bases and the V segment lost 3 bases, leaving 4 bases of the junction unmatched. The CDR3 is made up of 14 amino acids.

This clonotype has more than one count but fewer than ten. The chain recombines TRBV20-1 with TRBJ2-1, with 15 bases that match TRBD2. Unmatched junction bases numbered 1, after V lost 2 bases and J lost 5 bases. The length of the CDR3 is 15 residues. The germline V gene has CDR1 DFQATT and CDR2 SNEGSKA (reference sequence). CDR3 in amino acids: CSARRTSGRDNEQFF. The CDR3 DNA reads TGCAGTGCTAGACGGACTAGCGGGAGGGACAATGAGCAGTTCTTC.

The chain recombines TRBV5-4 with TRBJ2-6; maybe TRBD1 (6 bases). Germline lookup yields CDR1 SGHNT and CDR2 YYREEE (reference sequence). Trimming left V 6 bases short and J 4 bases short, with 17 bases between. This CDR3 spans 16 amino acids. The CDR3 DNA reads as TGTGCCAGCACCGGTCTAGTGGGGGCCGGGGCCAACGTCCTGACTTTC. Amino acids: CASTGLVGAGANVLTF.

This clonotype was counted ten times or more. This chain uses TRBV2 with TRBJ1-6; D may be TRBD1 (6 bases). Deletions cut 5 bases from V and 9 bases from J, with 14 bases between. Germline V gene sequence: CDR1 SNHLY, CDR2 FYNNEI. The CDR3 runs to 14 residues. The CDR3 sequence: CASSQGRLGSPLHF. As DNA, the CDR3 is TGTGCCAGCAGTCAGGGGAGGCTGGGTTCACCCCTCCACTTT.

This clonotype was detected many times. The chain combines TRBV7-6 with TRBJ2-1, with 13 bases matching TRBD2. This CDR3 has 14 amino acids. Germline CDR1 and CDR2: SGHVS and FNYEAQ. V shed 6 bases and J 9 bases; nucleotides not matched to a gene: 5. DNA for the CDR3: TGTGCCAGCAGTGGACTAGCGGGAGTTAGTGAGCAGTTCTTC. This sequence encodes CASSGLAGVSEQFF.